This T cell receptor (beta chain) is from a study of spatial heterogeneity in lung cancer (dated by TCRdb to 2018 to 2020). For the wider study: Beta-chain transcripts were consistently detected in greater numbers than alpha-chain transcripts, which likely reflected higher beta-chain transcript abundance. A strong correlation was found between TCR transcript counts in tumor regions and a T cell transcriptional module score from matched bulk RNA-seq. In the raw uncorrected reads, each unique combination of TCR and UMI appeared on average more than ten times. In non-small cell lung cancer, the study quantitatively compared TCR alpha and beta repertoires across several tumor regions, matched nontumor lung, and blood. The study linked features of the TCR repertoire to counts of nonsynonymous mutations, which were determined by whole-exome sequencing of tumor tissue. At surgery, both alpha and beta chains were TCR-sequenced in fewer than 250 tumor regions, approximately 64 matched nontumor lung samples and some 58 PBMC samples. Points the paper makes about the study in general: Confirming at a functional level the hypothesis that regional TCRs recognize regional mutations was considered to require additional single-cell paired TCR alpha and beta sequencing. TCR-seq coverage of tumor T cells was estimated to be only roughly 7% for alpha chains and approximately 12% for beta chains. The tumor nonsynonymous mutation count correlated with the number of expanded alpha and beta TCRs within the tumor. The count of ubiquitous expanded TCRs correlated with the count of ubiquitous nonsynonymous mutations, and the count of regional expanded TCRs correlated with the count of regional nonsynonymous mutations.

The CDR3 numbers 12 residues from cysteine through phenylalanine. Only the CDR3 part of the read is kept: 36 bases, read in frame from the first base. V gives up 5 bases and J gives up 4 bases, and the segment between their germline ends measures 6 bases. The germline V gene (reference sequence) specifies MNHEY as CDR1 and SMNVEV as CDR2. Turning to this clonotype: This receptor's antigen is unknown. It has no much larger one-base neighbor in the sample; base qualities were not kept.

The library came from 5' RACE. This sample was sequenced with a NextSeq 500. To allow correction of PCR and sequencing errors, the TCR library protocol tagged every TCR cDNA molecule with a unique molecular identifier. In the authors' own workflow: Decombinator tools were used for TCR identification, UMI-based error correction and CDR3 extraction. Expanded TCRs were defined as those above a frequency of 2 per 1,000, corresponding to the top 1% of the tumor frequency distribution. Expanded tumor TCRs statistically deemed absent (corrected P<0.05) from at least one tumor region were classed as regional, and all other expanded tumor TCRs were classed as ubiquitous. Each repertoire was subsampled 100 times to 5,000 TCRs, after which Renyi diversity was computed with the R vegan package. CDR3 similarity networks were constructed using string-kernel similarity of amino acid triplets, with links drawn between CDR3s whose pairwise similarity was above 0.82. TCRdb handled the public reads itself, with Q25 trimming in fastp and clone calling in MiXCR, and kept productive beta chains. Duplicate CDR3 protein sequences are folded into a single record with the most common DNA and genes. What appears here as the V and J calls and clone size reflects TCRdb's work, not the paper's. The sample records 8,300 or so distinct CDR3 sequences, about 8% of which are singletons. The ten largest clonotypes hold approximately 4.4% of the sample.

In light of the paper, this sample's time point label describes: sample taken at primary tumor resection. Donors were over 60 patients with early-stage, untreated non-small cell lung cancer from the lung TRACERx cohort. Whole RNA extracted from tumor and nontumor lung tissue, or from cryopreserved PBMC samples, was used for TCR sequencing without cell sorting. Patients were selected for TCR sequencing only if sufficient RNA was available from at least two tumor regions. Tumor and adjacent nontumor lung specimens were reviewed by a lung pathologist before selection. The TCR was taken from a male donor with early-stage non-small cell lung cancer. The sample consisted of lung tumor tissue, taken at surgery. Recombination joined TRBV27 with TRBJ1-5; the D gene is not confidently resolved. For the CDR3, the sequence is CASSRSNQPQHF. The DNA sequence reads TGTGCCAGCAGTCGATCGAATCAGCCCCAGCATTTT.